The 21 T cell receptor beta chains below were found in one sample sequenced in a study of early T cells in non-severe SARS-CoV-2 infection. TCRdb ran MiXCR on the 5' RACE reads and lists one entry per CDR3 protein. The table lists around 35,000 distinct CDR3 sequences, roughly 6.2% of them singletons. Sequenced material: whole blood. The receptors here all came from an adult who was a healthcare worker with PCR-confirmed SARS-CoV-2 infection or an uninfected control (not recorded which).

The V call is TRBV7-2, the J call TRBJ2-5, with D possibly being TRBD1 or TRBD2 (5 bases each). The germline CDR1 and CDR2 sequences are SGHTA and FQGNSA. This CDR3 is 15 amino acids long. The ends were cut back, 1 base at V and 4 bases at J, with 13 bases in the middle. The CDR3 bases are TGTGCCAGCAGCTTAGTTCAGGGACGGGCAGAGACCCAGTACTTC. Translation gives CASSLVQGRAETQYF.

This clonotype was observed a few times. The V and J genes are TRBV5-5 and TRBJ2-6; D is perhaps TRBD2 (7 bases). Germline CDR1 SGHKS, CDR2 YYEKEE (reference sequence). Trimming stripped 6 bases from V and 0 bases from J, with 13 bases between. The CDR3 totals 16 residues. The CDR3 DNA reads TGTGCCAGCAACAAGGGAGGGGGCTCTGGGGCCAACGTCCTGACTTTC. Translated, it gives CASNKGGGSGANVLTF. Full variable domain (missing parts from reference TRBV5-5 and TRBJ2-6): DAGVTQSPTHLIKTRGQQVTLRCSPISGHKSVSWYQQVLGQGPQFIFQYYEKEERGRGNFPDRFSARQFPNYSSELNVNALLLGDSALYLCASNKGGGSGANVLTFGAGSRLTVL.

This clonotype occurred many times. The rearrangement joins TRBV20-1 to TRBJ2-3; tentative D call: TRBD2 (5 bases). This CDR3 is built from 17 residues. The germline gives CDR1 DFQATT, CDR2 SNEGSKA (reference sequence). V dropped 1 base and J dropped 0 bases, with 17 bases sitting between them. The CDR3 protein is CSARAPGSGTSTDTQYF. CDR3 coding DNA: TGCAGTGCTAGAGCCCCGGGAAGCGGTACTAGCACAGATACGCAGTATTTT.

This clonotype was found many times. The CDR3 here is CASRTTGTSINEQFF. CDR3 DNA: TGCGCCAGCAGAACTACCGGGACTTCAATCAATGAGCAGTTCTTC. The chain carries TRBV5-1 and TRBJ2-1; perhaps TRBD2 as D (6 bases). Germline V gene data show CDR1 as SGHRS and CDR2 as YFSETQ. This CDR3 is built from 15 residues. V was pared by 5 bases and J by 6 bases, with 18 bases between.

The rearrangement links TRBV11-2 to TRBJ2-7, with 9 nucleotides matching TRBD2. CDR1 is SGHAT and CDR2 is FQNNGV in the germline V gene. Trimming took 5 bases from V and 6 from J; bases not matched to a gene: 11. The CDR3 runs to 15 residues. The CDR3 DNA reads as TGTGCCAGCAGCAATCCGGGACTAGCCCGAGGCGAGCAGTACTTC. It is translated as CASSNPGLARGEQYF.

The genes are TRBV12-3 or TRBV12-4 and TRBJ1-2, with 8 bases lining up with TRBD1. With V trimmed by 9 bases and J by 4 bases, 4 bases remained unmatched. This CDR3 is 12 amino acids long. The CDR3 is CASDRGGYGYTF. CDR3 nucleotide sequence: TGTGCCAGTGACAGGGGCGGCTATGGCTACACCTTC.

This clonotype appeared many times. The chain recombines TRBV4-3 with TRBJ1-2; D is unclear. This CDR3 is 13 amino acids long. With 5 bases removed from V and 3 bases from J, the gap between germline ends came to 10 bases. The germline gives CDR1 LGHNA, CDR2 YSLEER. The CDR3 sequence is CASSSSNDYGYTF. The CDR3 DNA follows: TGCGCCAGCAGCTCCAGCAACGACTATGGCTACACCTTC.

The CDR3 protein is CASSHHTLTQYF. In DNA form, the CDR3 reads TGTGCCAGCAGTCACCATACCCTAACCCAGTACTTC. The V and J genes are TRBV7-6 and TRBJ2-5; D is uncertain. In germline, CDR1 is SGHVS, CDR2 FNYEAQ. The V end lost 6 bases, the J end lost 8 bases, and 13 bases lay between the germline ends. This CDR3 spans 12 amino acids. Combining the CDR3 with reference TRBV7-6 and TRBJ2-5 gives the whole variable domain GAGVSQSPRYKVTKRGQDVALRCDPISGHVSLYWYRQALGQGPEFLTYFNYEAQQDKSGLPNDRFSAERPEGSISTLTIQRTEQRDSAMYRCASSHHTLTQYFGPGTRLLVL.

In this sample, this clonotype turned up many times. This chain links TRBV20-1 with TRBJ2-3, with a tentative D call TRBD2 (6 bases). V was shortened by 2 bases and J by 4 bases, with 7 bases between the two germline ends. CDR1 is DFQATT, CDR2 SNEGSKA, per germline (reference sequence). This CDR3 is 12 amino acids long. Written as DNA, the CDR3 is TGCAGTGCTAGACCTAGCGCAGATACGCAGTATTTT. Protein: CSARPSADTQYF.

This clonotype was seen repeatedly, ten times or more. CDR3 amino acids: CASSYSNVVTDTQYF. CDR3 coding DNA: TGTGCCAGCAGTTACTCGAACGTTGTCACAGATACGCAGTATTTT. The J gene is TRBJ2-3, the V gene TRBV6-5; no definite D call. Trimming removed 0 bases at V and 2 bases at J, with 9 bases between. The CDR3 has 15 residues. Germline values: CDR1 MNHEY, CDR2 SVGAGI.

This clonotype was seen a few times. DNA of the CDR3: TGTGCCAGCAGCTTACAGCCGAACACTGAAGCTTTCTTT. Translation gives CASSLQPNTEAFF. The J gene is TRBJ1-1, the V gene TRBV7-3; D unresolved. This CDR3 has 13 residues. V lost 2 bases and J lost 1, with 5 bases in between. Per germline, CDR1 SGHTA and CDR2 FQGTGA.

In this sample, this clonotype turned up many times. The chain recombines TRBV28 with TRBJ2-3; 7 positions match TRBD1. Germline V gene sequence: CDR1 MDHEN, CDR2 SYDVKM. This CDR3 has 15 residues. V lost 5 bases, J lost 3 bases, and 8 bases stayed unmatched. Here the CDR3 reads CASSAYRGWTDTQYF. CDR3 sequence (DNA): TGTGCCAGCAGTGCCTACAGGGGTTGGACAGATACGCAGTATTTT.

The chain links TRBV27 to TRBJ1-1, with D perhaps TRBD1 (5 bases). The CDR3 is 15 residues long. Trimming removed 5 bases at V and 1 base at J, with 14 bases between. The germline V gene encodes CDR1 MNHEY and CDR2 SMNVEV (reference sequence). In DNA form, the CDR3 reads TGTGCCAGCAGTAGGGGCGGGGTACGGAACACTGAAGCTTTCTTT. Translating it yields CASSRGGVRNTEAFF.

This clonotype showed up many times. The V and J genes are TRBV12-3 or TRBV12-4 and TRBJ2-1; 8 nucleotides line up with TRBD2. The CDR3 consists of 15 residues. Losses at the gene ends were 6 bases for V and 5 bases for J; bases not matched to a gene: 9. CDR3 in DNA: TGTGCCAGCAGCCTCCCGGGACTAGAACACAATGAGCAGTTCTTC. It specifies CASSLPGLEHNEQFF.

This clonotype was recorded a few times. V gene TRBV9 combines with J gene TRBJ2-1; 7 bases are a match to TRBD1. J gave up 4 bases and V 6 bases, and 10 bases lay outside the gene matches. Germline V gene lookup returns CDR1 SGDLS and CDR2 YYNGEE. The CDR3 contains 15 residues. The CDR3 is CASTPRDRTYNEQFF. CDR3 in DNA: TGTGCCAGCACCCCCCGGGACAGAACGTACAATGAGCAGTTCTTC.

This clonotype was recorded many times. The chain employs TRBV12-3 or TRBV12-4 and TRBJ2-2; TRBD2 might be the D (7 bases). The CDR3 contains 15 residues. V was cut by 10 bases and J by 7 bases, with 22 bases left in between. The CDR3 spells CATTNRGGVSGELFF. CDR3 sequence (DNA): TGTGCCACGACGAACCGAGGGGGGGTCAGCGGGGAGCTGTTTTTT.

The genes are TRBV28 and TRBJ2-5; D is uncertain. In germline, CDR1 is MDHEN, CDR2 SYDVKM. This CDR3 comprises 15 residues. Trimming took 1 base from V and 1 from J, leaving 10 bases between them. The CDR3 spells CASSLLQSTQETQYF. In nucleotides, the CDR3 is TGTGCCAGCAGTTTATTGCAGAGTACCCAAGAGACCCAGTACTTC.

In its sample, this clonotype was seen many times. The rearrangement links TRBV7-2 to TRBJ2-7, with D perhaps matching TRBD1 (6 bases). The germline V and J ends were trimmed by 7 bases and 1 base, with 14 bases remaining between them. Germline V gene lookup returns CDR1 SGHTA and CDR2 FQGNSA. The CDR3 has 14 amino acids. The CDR3 region has the DNA TGTGCCAGCAATTTTGACAGGCAGTCCTACGAGCAGTACTTC. Translation: CASNFDRQSYEQYF.

The table lists this clonotype with many counts. The chain couples TRBV19 to TRBJ1-1, with a weak D call TRBD1 (6 bases). Germline CDR1 and CDR2: LNHDA and SQIVND (reference sequence). Trimming cost V 1 base and J 3 bases, with 12 bases left between them. CDR3 length: 15 residues. CDR3 sequence reads: CASSIVSRGDTEAFF. In DNA, the CDR3 is TGTGCCAGTAGTATAGTATCCAGGGGCGACACTGAAGCTTTCTTT.

This chain uses TRBV6-6 with TRBJ1-1; 8 bases align to TRBD1. V shed 8 bases and J 1 base; nucleotides not matched to a gene: 3. The CDR3 extends over 13 amino acids. Germline CDR1 is MNHNY and CDR2 is SVGAGI (reference sequence). As DNA, the CDR3 is TGTGCCAGCGGAGGACAGGGGAACACTGAAGCTTTCTTT. Protein sequence: CASGGQGNTEAFF.

The chain joins TRBV6-2 or TRBV6-3 to TRBJ2-1; 11 nucleotides line up with TRBD2. Germline loops: CDR1 MNHEY, CDR2 SVGEGT. The CDR3 runs 15 residues. Losses at the gene ends were 5 bases for V and 7 bases for J; bases not matched to a gene: 7. This CDR3 is CASSRSGGAWNEQFF. The CDR3 coding sequence is TGTGCCAGCAGTCGTAGCGGGGGGGCCTGGAATGAGCAGTTCTTC.